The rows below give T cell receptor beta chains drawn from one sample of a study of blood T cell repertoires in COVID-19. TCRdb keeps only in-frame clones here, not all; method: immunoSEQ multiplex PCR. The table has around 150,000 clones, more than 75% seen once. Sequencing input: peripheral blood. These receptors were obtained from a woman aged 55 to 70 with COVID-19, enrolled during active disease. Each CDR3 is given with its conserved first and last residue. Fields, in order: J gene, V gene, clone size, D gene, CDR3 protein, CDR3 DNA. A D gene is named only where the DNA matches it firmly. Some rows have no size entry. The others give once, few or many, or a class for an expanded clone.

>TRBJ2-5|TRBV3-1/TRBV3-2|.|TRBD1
CASSQQGARGTQYF
TGTGCCAGCAGCCAGCAGGGGGCCCGAGGGACCCAGTACTTC
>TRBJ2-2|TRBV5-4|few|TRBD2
CASSQRKGLAGAGELFF
TGTGCCAGCAGCCAAAGGAAGGGACTAGCGGGAGCCGGGGAGCTGTTTTTT
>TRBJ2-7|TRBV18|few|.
CASSPPGLRYEQYF
TGTGCCAGCTCACCGCCGGGACTTAGGTACGAGCAGTACTTC
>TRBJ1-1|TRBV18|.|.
CASSPIGGEGTEAFF
TGTGCCAGCTCACCAATAGGGGGGGAAGGCACTGAAGCTTTCTTT
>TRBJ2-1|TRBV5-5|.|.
CASSLVSLYEQFF
TGTGCCAGCAGCTTGGTTAGTTTGTATGAGCAGTTCTTC
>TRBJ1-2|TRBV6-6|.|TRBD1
CASRGDRANYGYTF
TGTGCCAGCAGGGGGGACAGGGCTAACTATGGCTACACCTTC
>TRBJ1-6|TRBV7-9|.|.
CASSLDWGGNSPLHF
TGTGCCAGCAGCTTAGATTGGGGAGGCAATTCACCCCTCCACTTT
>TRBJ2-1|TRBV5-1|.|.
CASSLKSSYNEQFF
TGCGCCAGCAGCTTGAAGAGCTCCTACAATGAGCAGTTCTTC
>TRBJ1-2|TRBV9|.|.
CASSVGGGISNYGYTF
TGTGCCAGCAGCGTAGGAGGAGGGATTTCAAACTATGGCTACACCTTC
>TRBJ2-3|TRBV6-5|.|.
CASTLGRSSTDTQYF
TGTGCCAGCACGTTAGGGAGGTCTAGCACAGATACGCAGTATTTT
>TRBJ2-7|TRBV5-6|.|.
CASSNIWLYEQYF
TGTGCCAGCAGCAACATTTGGCTCTACGAGCAGTACTTC
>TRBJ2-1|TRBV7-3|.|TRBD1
CASSLRDREDEQFF
TGTGCCAGCAGCCTTCGGGACAGGGAGGATGAGCAGTTCTTC
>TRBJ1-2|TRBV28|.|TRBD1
CASSLGTGYGYTF
TGTGCCAGCAGTTTGGGGACAGGGTATGGCTACACCTTC
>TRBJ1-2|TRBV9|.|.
CASSVDSLDYGYTF
TGTGCCAGCAGCGTAGACAGCCTCGACTATGGCTACACCTTC
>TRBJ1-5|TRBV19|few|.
CASIPSPNARQPQHF
TGTGCCAGTATCCCCTCACCCAACGCGCGTCAGCCCCAGCATTTT
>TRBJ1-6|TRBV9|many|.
CASSVDEGNSPLHF
TGTGCCAGCAGCGTAGACGAGGGTAATTCACCCCTCCACTTT
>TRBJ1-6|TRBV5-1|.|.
CASSLSGAGTYNSPLHF
TGCGCCAGCAGCTTGTCAGGTGCGGGGACCTATAATTCACCCCTCCACTTT
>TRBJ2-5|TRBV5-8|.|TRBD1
CASSYRQGASPGSQYF
TGTGCCAGCAGCTACAGACAGGGGGCCAGTCCAGGGTCCCAGTACTTC
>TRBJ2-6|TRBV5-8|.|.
CASSSTGSGANVLTF
TGTGCCAGCAGCTCGACAGGCTCTGGGGCCAACGTCCTGACTTTC
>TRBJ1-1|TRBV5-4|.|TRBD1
CASSFDRVPEDFF
TGTGCCAGCAGCTTTGACAGGGTACCCGAGGATTTCTTT
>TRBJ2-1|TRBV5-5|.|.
CASSLTEYNEQFF
TGTGCCAGCAGCTTGACAGAATACAATGAGCAGTTCTTC
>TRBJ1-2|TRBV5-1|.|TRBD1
CASSSLSRGRGSGYTF
TGCGCCAGCAGCTCCCTCTCCAGGGGGCGCGGGAGCGGCTACACCTTC
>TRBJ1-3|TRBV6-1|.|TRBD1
CASSEADGQGRPNTIYF
TGTGCCAGCAGTGAAGCAGACGGACAGGGGCGGCCAAACACCATATATTTT
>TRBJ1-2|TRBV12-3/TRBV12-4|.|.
CASSSRVDGYTF
TGTGCCAGCAGCTCCAGGGTTGATGGCTACACCTTC